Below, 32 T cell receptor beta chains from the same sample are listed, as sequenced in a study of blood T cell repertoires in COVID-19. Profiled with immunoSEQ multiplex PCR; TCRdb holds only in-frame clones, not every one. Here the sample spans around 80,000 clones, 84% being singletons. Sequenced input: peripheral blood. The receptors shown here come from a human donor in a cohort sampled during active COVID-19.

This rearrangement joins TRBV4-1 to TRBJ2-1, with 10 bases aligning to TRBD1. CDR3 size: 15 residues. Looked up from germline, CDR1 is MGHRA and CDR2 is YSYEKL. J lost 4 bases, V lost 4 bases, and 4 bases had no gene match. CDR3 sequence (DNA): TGCGCCAGCAGCCGCGGGGACAGGGGATACAATGAGCAGTTCTTC. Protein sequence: CASSRGDRGYNEQFF.

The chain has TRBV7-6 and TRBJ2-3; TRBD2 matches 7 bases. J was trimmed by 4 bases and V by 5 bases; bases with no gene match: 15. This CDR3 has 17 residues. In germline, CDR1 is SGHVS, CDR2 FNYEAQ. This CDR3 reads CASSPPSGGLAADTQYF. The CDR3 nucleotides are TGTGCCAGCAGCCCCCCCTCGGGGGGTTTAGCGGCAGATACGCAGTATTTT.

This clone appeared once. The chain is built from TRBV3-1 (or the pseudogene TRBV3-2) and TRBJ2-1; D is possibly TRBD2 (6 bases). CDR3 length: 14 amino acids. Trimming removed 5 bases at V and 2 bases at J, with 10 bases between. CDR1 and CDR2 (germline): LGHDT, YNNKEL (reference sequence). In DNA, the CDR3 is TGTGCCAGCAGCTGGGCGGGGACCTACAATGAGCAGTTCTTC. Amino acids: CASSWAGTYNEQFF.

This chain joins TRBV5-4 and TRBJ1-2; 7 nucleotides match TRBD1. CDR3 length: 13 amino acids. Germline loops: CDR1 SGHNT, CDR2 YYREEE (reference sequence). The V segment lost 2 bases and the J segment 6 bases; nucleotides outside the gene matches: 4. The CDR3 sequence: CASSFRGMDGYTF. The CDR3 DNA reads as TGTGCCAGCAGCTTCAGGGGGATGGATGGCTACACCTTC.

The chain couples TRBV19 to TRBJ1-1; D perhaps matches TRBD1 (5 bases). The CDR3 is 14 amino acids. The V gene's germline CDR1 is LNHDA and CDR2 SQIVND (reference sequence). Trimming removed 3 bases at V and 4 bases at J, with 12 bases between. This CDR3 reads CASSIGGRATEAFF. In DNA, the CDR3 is TGTGCCAGTAGTATTGGGGGGAGGGCCACTGAAGCTTTCTTT. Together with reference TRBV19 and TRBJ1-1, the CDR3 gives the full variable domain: DGGITQSPKYLFRKEGQNVTLSCEQNLNHDAMYWYRQDPGQGLRLIYYSQIVNDFQKGDIAEGYSVSREKKESFPLTVTSAQKNPTAFYLCASSIGGRATEAFFGQGTRLTVV.

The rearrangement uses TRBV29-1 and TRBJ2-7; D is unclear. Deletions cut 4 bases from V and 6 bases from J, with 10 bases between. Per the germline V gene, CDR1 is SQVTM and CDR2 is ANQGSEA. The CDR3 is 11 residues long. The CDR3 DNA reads TGCAGCGTTGTCTCCTGGGCCGAGCAGTACTTC. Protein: CSVVSWAEQYF.

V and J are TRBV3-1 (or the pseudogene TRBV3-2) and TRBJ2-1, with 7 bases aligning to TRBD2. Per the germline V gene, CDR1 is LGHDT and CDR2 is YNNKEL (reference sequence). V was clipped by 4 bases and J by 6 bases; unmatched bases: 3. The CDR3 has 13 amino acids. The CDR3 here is CASSREGPNEQFF. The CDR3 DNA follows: TGTGCCAGCAGCCGGGAGGGCCCCAATGAGCAGTTCTTC.

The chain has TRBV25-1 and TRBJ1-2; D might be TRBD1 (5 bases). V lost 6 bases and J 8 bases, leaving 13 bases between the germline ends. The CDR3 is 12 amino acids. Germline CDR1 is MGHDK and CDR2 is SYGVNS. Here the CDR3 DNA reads TGTGCCAGCAGAAGGGGCCTGGGAGGCTACACCTTC. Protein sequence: CASRRGLGGYTF.

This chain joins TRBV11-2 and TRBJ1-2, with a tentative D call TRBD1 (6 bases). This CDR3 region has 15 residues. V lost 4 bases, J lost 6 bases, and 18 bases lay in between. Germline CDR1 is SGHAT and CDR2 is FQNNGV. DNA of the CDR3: TGTGCCAGCAGCTCGGCGGGAGGGGGAGGAAATGGCTACACCTTC. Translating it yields CASSSAGGGGNGYTF.

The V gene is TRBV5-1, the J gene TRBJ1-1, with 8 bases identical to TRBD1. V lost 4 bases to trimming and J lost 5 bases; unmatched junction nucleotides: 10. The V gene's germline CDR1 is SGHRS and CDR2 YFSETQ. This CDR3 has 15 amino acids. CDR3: CASSLQGELGTEAFF. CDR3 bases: TGCGCCAGCAGCCTACAGGGGGAACTGGGTACTGAAGCTTTCTTT.

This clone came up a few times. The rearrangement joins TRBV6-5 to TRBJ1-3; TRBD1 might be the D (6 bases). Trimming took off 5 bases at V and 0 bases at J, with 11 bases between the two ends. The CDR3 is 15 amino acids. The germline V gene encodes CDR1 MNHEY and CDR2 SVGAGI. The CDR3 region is CASSLTGNSGNTIYF. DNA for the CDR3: TGTGCCAGCAGTCTCACAGGGAACTCTGGAAACACCATATATTTT.

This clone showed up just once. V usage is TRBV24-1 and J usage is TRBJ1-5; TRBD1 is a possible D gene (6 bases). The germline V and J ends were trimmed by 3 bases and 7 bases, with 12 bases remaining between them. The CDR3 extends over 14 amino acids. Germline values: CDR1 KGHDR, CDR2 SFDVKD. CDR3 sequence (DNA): TGTGCCACCAGTGATGCAGGGGACGGGCAGCCCCAGCATTTT. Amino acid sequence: CATSDAGDGQPQHF.

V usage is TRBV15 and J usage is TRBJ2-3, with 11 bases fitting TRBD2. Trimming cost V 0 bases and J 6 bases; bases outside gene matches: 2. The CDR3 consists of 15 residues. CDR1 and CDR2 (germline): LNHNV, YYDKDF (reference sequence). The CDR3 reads CATSRDSGGADTQYF. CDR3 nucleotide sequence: TGTGCCACCAGCAGAGATAGCGGGGGGGCCGATACGCAGTATTTT.

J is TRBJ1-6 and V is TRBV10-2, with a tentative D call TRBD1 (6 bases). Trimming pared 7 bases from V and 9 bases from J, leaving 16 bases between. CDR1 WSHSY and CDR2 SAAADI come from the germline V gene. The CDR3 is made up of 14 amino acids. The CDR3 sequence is CASKGGGSISPLHF. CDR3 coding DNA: TGCGCCAGCAAGGGGGGGGGTTCGATTTCACCCCTCCACTTT.

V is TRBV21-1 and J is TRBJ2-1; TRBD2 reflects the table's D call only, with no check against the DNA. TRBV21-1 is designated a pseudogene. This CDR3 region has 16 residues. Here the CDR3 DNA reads TGTGCCAGCAACAAGACTAGCGGGGTAAACTACAATGAGCAGTTCTTC. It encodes CASNKTSGVNYNEQFF.

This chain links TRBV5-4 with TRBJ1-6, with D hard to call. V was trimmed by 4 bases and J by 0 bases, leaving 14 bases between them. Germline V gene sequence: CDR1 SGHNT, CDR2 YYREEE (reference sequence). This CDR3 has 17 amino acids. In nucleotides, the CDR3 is TGTGCCAGCAGCCCTACCCCGCCCGGCTCCTATAATTCACCCCTCCACTTT. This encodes CASSPTPPGSYNSPLHF.

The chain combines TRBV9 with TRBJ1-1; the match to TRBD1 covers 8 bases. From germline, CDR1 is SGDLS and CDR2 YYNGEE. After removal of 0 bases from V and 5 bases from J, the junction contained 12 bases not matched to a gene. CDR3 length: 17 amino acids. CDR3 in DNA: TGTGCCAGCAGCGTAGACACAGGGGGTACCAAGAAGACTGAAGCTTTCTTT. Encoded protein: CASSVDTGGTKKTEAFF.

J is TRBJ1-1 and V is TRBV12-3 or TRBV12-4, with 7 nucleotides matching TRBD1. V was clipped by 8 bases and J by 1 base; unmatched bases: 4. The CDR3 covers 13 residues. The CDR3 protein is CASQQGSNTEAFF. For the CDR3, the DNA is TGTGCCAGCCAACAGGGGTCGAACACTGAAGCTTTCTTT.

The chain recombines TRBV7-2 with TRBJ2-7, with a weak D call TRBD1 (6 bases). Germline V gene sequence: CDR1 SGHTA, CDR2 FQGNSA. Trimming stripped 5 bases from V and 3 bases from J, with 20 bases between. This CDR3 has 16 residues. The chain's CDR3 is CASSPQGNGGNYEQYF. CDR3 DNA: TGTGCCAGCAGCCCGCAGGGGAACGGAGGAAACTACGAGCAGTACTTC.

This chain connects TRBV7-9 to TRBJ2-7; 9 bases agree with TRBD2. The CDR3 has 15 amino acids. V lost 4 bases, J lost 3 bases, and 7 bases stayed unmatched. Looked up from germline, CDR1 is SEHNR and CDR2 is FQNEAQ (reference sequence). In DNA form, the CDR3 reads TGTGCCAGCAGCTCACGGACTAGCGAACTCTACGAGCAGTACTTC. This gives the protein CASSSRTSELYEQYF.

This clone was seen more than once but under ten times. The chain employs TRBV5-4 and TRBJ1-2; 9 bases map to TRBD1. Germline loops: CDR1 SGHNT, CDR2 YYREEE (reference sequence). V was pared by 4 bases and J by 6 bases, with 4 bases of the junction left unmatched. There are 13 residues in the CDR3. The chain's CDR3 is CASSRGTGNGYTF. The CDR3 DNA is TGTGCCAGCAGCCGCGGGACAGGGAATGGCTACACCTTC.

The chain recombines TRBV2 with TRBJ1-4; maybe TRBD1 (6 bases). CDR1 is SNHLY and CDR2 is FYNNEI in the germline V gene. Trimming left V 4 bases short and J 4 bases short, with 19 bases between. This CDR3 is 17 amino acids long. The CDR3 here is CASSVGGAGADNEKLFF. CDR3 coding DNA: TGTGCCAGCAGTGTCGGTGGGGCGGGGGCTGATAATGAAAAACTGTTTTTT. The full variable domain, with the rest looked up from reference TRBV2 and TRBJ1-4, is EPEVTQTPSHQVTQMGQEVILRCVPISNHLYFYWYRQILGQKVEFLVSFYNNEISEKSEIFDDQFSVERPDGSNFTLKIRSTKLEDSAMYFCASSVGGAGADNEKLFFGSGTQLSVL.

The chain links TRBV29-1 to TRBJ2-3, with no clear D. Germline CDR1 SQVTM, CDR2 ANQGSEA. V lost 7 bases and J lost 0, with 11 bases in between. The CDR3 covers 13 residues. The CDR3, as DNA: TGCAGCGCAAAAAGAGCTAGCACAGATACGCAGTATTTT. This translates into CSAKRASTDTQYF.

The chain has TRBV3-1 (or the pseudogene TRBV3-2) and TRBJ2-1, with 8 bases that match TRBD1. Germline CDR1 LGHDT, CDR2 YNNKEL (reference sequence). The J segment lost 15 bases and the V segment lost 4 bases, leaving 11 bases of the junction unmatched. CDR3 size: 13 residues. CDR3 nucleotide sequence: TGTGCCAGCAGCCGCATCGGGGGACAGGTGACGTTCTTC. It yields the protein CASSRIGGQVTFF.

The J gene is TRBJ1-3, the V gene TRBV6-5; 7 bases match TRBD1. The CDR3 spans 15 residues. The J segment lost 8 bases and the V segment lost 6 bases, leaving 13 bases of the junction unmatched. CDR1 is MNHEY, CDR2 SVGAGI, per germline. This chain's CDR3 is CASRPTDRVGDTIYF. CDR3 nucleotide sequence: TGTGCCAGCAGACCAACTGACAGGGTCGGCGACACCATATATTTT.

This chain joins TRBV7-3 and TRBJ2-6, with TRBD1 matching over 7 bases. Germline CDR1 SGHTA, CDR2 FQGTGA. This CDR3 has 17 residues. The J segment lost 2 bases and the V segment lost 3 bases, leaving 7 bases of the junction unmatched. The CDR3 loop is CASSLTITGAGANVLTF. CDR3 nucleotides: TGTGCCAGCAGCTTGACCATCACAGGGGCTGGGGCCAACGTCCTGACTTTC. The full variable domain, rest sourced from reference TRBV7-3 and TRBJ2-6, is GAGVSQTPSNKVTEKGKYVELRCDPISGHTALYWYRQSLGQGPEFLIYFQGTGAADDSGLPNDRFFAVRPEGSVSTLKIQRTERGDSAVYLCASSLTITGAGANVLTFGAGSRLTVL.

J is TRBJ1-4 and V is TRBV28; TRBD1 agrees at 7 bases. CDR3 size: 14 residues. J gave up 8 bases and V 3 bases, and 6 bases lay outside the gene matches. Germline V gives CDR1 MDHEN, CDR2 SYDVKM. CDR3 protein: CASSLSDRVEKLFF. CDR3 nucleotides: TGTGCCAGCAGTTTGTCCGACAGGGTAGAAAAACTGTTTTTT.

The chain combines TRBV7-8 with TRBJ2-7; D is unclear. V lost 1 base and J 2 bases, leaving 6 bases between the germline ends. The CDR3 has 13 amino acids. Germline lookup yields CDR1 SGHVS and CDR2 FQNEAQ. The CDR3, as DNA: TGTGCCAGCAGCTTAGATGAGGCCTACGAGCAGTACTTC. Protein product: CASSLDEAYEQYF.

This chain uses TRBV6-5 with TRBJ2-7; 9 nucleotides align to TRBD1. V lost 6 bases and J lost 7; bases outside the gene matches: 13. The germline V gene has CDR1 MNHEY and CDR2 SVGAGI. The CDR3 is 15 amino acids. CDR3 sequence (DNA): TGTGCCAGCAGACGGGGACAGGGAATCGTCGGGGAGCAGTACTTC. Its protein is CASRRGQGIVGEQYF.

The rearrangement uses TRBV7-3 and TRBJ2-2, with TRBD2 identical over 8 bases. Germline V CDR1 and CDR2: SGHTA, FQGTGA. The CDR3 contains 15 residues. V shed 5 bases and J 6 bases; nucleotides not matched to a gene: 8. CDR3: CASSLGLAPAGELFF. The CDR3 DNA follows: TGTGCCAGCAGCCTTGGACTAGCACCTGCCGGGGAGCTGTTTTTT.

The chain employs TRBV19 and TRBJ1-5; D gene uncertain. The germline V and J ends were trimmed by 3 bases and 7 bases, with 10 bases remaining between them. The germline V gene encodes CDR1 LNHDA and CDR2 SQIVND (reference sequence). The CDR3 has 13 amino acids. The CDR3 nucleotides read TGTGCCAGTAGTATCGAGAGGAGCCAGCCCCAGCATTTT. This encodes CASSIERSQPQHF.

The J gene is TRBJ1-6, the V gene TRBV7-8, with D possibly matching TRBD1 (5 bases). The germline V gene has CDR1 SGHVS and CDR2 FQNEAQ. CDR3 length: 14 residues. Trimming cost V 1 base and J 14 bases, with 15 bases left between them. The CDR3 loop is CASSLDGGIGTLHF. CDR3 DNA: TGTGCCAGCAGCTTAGATGGGGGGATCGGGACCCTCCACTTT.